The next 30 T cell receptor beta chains were all read from a single sample in a study of CD8+CD57+ T cells in acquired aplastic anemia. Investigators profiled TCR beta VDJ and CDR3 from genomic DNA template. TCRdb passed the reads through MiXCR, listing each CDR3 protein once. The sample shows some 170,000 distinct CDR3 sequences, around half of them seen only once. CD8+CD57+ cell expansion had been shown by flow cytometry in patients chosen for sequencing. The material sequenced was sorted CD4+, CD8+, or CD8+CD57+ T cells (not recorded which) from PBMCs. Receptors were obtained from a human donor with aplastic anemia.

At least ten counts were recorded for this clonotype. The chain joins TRBV7-6 to TRBJ2-5; D possibly matches TRBD1 or TRBD2 (5 bases each). Per the germline V gene, CDR1 is SGHVS and CDR2 is FNYEAQ. CDR3 length: 13 amino acids. Trimming removed 4 bases at V and 9 bases at J, with 15 bases between. The CDR3 loop is CASSSPGRWSQYF. CDR3 DNA sequence: TGTGCCAGCAGCTCACCGGGGCGGTGGTCCCAGTACTTC.

At least ten counts were recorded for this clonotype. The chain joins TRBV6-2 or TRBV6-3 to TRBJ2-1; D is possibly TRBD2 (6 bases). The V end lost 6 bases, the J end lost 9 bases, and 9 bases lay between the germline ends. Germline V CDR1 and CDR2: MNHEY, SVGEGT. CDR3 length equals 11 residues. The CDR3 region is CASSHGGEQFF. The CDR3 DNA sequence: TGTGCCAGCAGCCACGGGGGTGAGCAGTTCTTC.

This chain links TRBV7-2 with TRBJ1-5; a weak D match, TRBD1 (6 bases). This CDR3 contains 15 residues. V was cut by 2 bases and J by 9 bases, with 17 bases left in between. CDR1 and CDR2 from the germline V gene are SGHTA and FQGNSA. This CDR3 is CASSLRSGGRSPQHF. The CDR3 DNA reads as TGTGCCAGCAGCTTAAGGTCGGGGGGCCGATCGCCCCAGCATTTT.

In this sample, this clonotype turned up once. The rearrangement joins TRBV20-1 to TRBJ2-7; the D gene is possibly TRBD1 (5 bases). CDR3 length: 13 residues. CDR1 is DFQATT, CDR2 SNEGSKA, per germline (reference sequence). Trimming cost V 6 bases and J 2 bases, with 14 bases left between them. The CDR3 loop reads CSASRPDTYEQYF. DNA of the CDR3: TGCAGTGCGTCCCGACCGGACACCTACGAGCAGTACTTC.

For this clonotype: The junction departs from germline at one end; a sequencing error may be responsible. The CDR3 loop is CASSIGPNNEAFF. In DNA, the CDR3 is TGTGCCAGCAGTATTGGCCCAAACAATGAAGCTTTCTTT. The V gene is TRBV7-8, the J gene TRBJ1-1, with D uncertain. The germline V gene encodes CDR1 SGHVS and CDR2 FQNEAQ. The CDR3 has 13 amino acids. Based on the CDR3 plus reference TRBV7-8 and TRBJ1-1, the full variable domain is GAGVSQSPRYKVAKRGQDVALRCDPISGHVSLFWYQQALGQGPEFLTYFQNEAQLDKSGLPSDRFFAERPEGSVSTLKIQRTQQEDSAVYLCASSIGPNNEAFFGQGTRLTVV.

Remarks on this clonotype: The CDR3 end shows no conserved phenylalanine or tryptophan, and so a read error is likely. It is unclear where the CDR3 begins or ends on the DNA, so no DNA is shown, and the CDR3 is as TCRdb lists it. V usage is TRBV10-3 and J usage is TRBJ1-2; no check of the table's D call, TRBD1, against the DNA was made. CDR1 is ENHRY, CDR2 SYGVKD, per germline. From its first to its last residue, the CDR3 has 8 amino acids. The chain's CDR3 is CAITGDAV.

The chain uses TRBV2 and TRBJ2-2; TRBD2 aligns across 16 bases. Germline lookup yields CDR1 SNHLY and CDR2 FYNNEI. The ends lost 7 bases at V and 7 bases at J; junction bases unmatched: 9. The CDR3 consists of 17 residues. CDR3 in DNA: TGTGCCAGCAAGGAGGGAGGGACTAGCGGGGGGGTCGGGGAGCTGTTTTTT. Residues: CASKEGGTSGGVGELFF.

This rearrangement joins TRBV7-3 to TRBJ1-2; 9 bases align to TRBD1. The V gene's germline CDR1 is SGHTA and CDR2 FQGTGA. This CDR3 contains 14 residues. The V and J ends lost 0 bases and 9 bases, in that order; junction bases with no gene match: 5. DNA of the CDR3: TGTGCCAGCAGCTTAACTACAGGGGGCAAAAGCTACACCTTC. As protein: CASSLTTGGKSYTF.

This chain connects TRBV20-1 to TRBJ2-2, with TRBD1 as a possible D gene (5 bases). The CDR3 has 15 residues. Trimming took 0 bases from V and 1 from J, leaving 9 bases between them. Germline CDR1 and CDR2: DFQATT and SNEGSKA (reference sequence). The chain's CDR3 is CSARDPGQNTGELFF. The CDR3 DNA sequence: TGCAGTGCTAGAGATCCAGGACAGAACACCGGGGAGCTGTTTTTT.

This clonotype came up many times. V and J are TRBV11-2 and TRBJ2-7, with TRBD1 matching 8 bases. This CDR3 spans 13 amino acids. CDR1 and CDR2 (germline): SGHAT, FQNNGV. With V trimmed by 4 bases and J by 7 bases, 6 bases remained unmatched. CDR3 protein: CASSSDRALEQYF. The CDR3 DNA is TGTGCCAGCAGCTCGGACAGGGCACTTGAGCAGTACTTC.

This clonotype was counted ten times or more. The gene calls are TRBV7-2 and TRBJ2-1; maybe TRBD1 (5 bases). V was pared by 1 base and J by 1 base, with 14 bases between. CDR3 length: 17 residues. Germline V lookup: CDR1 SGHTA, CDR2 FQGNSA. The CDR3 spells CASSLGASTGSYNEQFF. Written as DNA, the CDR3 is TGTGCCAGCAGCTTAGGTGCTAGTACAGGATCCTACAATGAGCAGTTCTTC.

The chain has TRBV15 and TRBJ2-7, with 11 bases matching TRBD2. The CDR3 length is 19 residues. The germline gives CDR1 LNHNV, CDR2 YYDKDF (reference sequence). V was clipped by 2 bases and J by 0 bases; unmatched bases: 12. The CDR3 coding sequence is TGTGCCACCAGCAGACGACCCACTAGCGGGGGCCGGAGCTCCTACGAGCAGTACTTC. Translating it yields CATSRRPTSGGRSSYEQYF.

The gene calls are TRBV24-1 and TRBJ2-5; 7 nucleotides match TRBD2. The CDR3 runs 14 residues. The ends lost 1 base at V and 5 bases at J; junction bases unmatched: 3. Germline loops: CDR1 KGHDR, CDR2 SFDVKD. CDR3: CATSDFGGGETQYF. CDR3 DNA sequence: TGTGCCACCAGTGATTTTGGGGGGGGGGAGACCCAGTACTTC.

This clonotype was seen repeatedly, ten times or more. The V and J genes are TRBV4-2 and TRBJ2-6; D unclear. CDR1 and CDR2 (germline): LGHNA, YNFKEQ. Deletions cut 4 bases from V and 0 bases from J, with 10 bases between. The CDR3 has 16 residues. Written as DNA, the CDR3 is TGTGCCAGCAGCCCGGTGGACCGCTCTGGGGCCAACGTCCTGACTTTC. Its protein product is CASSPVDRSGANVLTF.

The rearrangement links TRBV9 to TRBJ2-2; TRBD2 matches at 9 bases. Germline values: CDR1 SGDLS, CDR2 YYNGEE. The CDR3 has 15 amino acids. The V segment lost 4 bases and the J segment 2 bases; nucleotides outside the gene matches: 3. CDR3 sequence reads: CASSSGTSNTGELFF. CDR3 sequence (DNA): TGTGCCAGCAGCTCGGGGACTAGCAACACCGGGGAGCTGTTTTTT.

In its sample, this clonotype was seen many times. The chain carries TRBV7-8 and TRBJ2-3; 11 nucleotides agree with TRBD1. This CDR3 spans 15 amino acids. The junction had 6 bases not matched to a gene; V was cut back by 5 bases and J by 5 bases. Germline V lookup: CDR1 SGHVS, CDR2 FQNEAQ. The CDR3 region is CASSEDRGRGDTQYF. In DNA form, the CDR3 reads TGTGCCAGCAGCGAGGACAGGGGGCGAGGAGATACGCAGTATTTT.

The rearrangement joins TRBV20-1 to TRBJ2-7; 7 bases fit TRBD2. The CDR3 loop spans 15 amino acids. CDR1 is DFQATT and CDR2 is SNEGSKA in the germline V gene (reference sequence). V dropped 6 bases and J dropped 1; count of bases not matched to a gene: 12. The CDR3: CSARLMAGVSYEQYF. The CDR3 DNA follows: TGCAGTGCCCGACTGATGGCGGGAGTTTCCTACGAGCAGTACTTC.

Comment on this clonotype: The junction departs from the called germline gene at one end, perhaps through a read error. The genes are TRBV10-3 and TRBJ2-5; a possible D gene is TRBD2 (5 bases). The CDR3 consists of 13 residues. The V gene's germline CDR1 is ENHRY and CDR2 SYGVKD. DNA of the CDR3: TGTGCCAGCAGTCGCGGGTTGGGAGAGGCCCAGTACTTC. Its protein is CASSRGLGEAQYF.

With respect to this clonotype: A much larger clone differs by one base, so this may be a read error. DNA for the CDR3: TGTGCCAGCAGCGAGGGGGCAGATGCGCAGTATTTT. Amino acid sequence: CASSEGADAQYF. The V and J genes are TRBV5-5 and TRBJ2-3; 7 bases line up with TRBD1. This CDR3 is built from 12 residues. The germline V gene encodes CDR1 SGHKS and CDR2 YYEKEE (reference sequence).

A remark on this clonotype: This sequence may be a read error, since a much larger clone differs from it by one base. The chain carries TRBV5-5 and TRBJ2-5; D is unclear. CDR3 length: 13 amino acids. Trimming cost V 3 bases and J 4 bases, with 10 bases left between them. Germline CDR1 is SGHKS and CDR2 is YYEKEE (reference sequence). CDR3 sequence: CASSSRLIETQYF. DNA for the CDR3: TGTGCCAGCAGCTCCCGACTTATAGAGACCCAGTACTTC.

V gene TRBV12-3 or TRBV12-4 combines with J gene TRBJ1-1; perhaps TRBD1 as D (6 bases). The CDR3 loop spans 14 amino acids. V lost 8 bases and J lost 0, with 13 bases in between. This chain's CDR3 is CASVNRVVNTEAFF. DNA of the CDR3: TGTGCCAGCGTAAACAGGGTGGTGAACACTGAAGCTTTCTTT.

This clonotype showed up just once. The V call is TRBV20-1, the J call TRBJ2-7; D may be TRBD1 or TRBD2 (6 bases each). Germline-derived CDR1 and CDR2 are DFQATT and SNEGSKA (reference sequence). This CDR3 spans 13 amino acids. The germline V and J ends were trimmed by 3 bases and 4 bases, with 13 bases remaining between them. The DNA of the CDR3 is TGCAGTGCTAGCCGAGGGGGGTCATACGAGCAGTACTTC. Residues: CSASRGGSYEQYF.

The chain joins TRBV7-9 to TRBJ2-1; 11 bases align to TRBD2. CDR3 length equals 14 residues. Trimming cost V 3 bases and J 6 bases; bases outside gene matches: 1. CDR1 SEHNR and CDR2 FQNEAQ come from the germline V gene (reference sequence). The CDR3 sequence is CASSFTSGGNEQFF. The CDR3 coding sequence is TGTGCCAGCAGCTTTACTAGCGGGGGCAATGAGCAGTTCTTC.

There are many counts of this clonotype. V usage is TRBV11-2 and J usage is TRBJ1-4; 7 bases align to TRBD1. The CDR3 runs to 17 residues. Germline CDR1 reads SGHAT; CDR2 reads FQNNGV. V lost 3 bases to trimming and J lost 7 bases; unmatched junction nucleotides: 14. As DNA, the CDR3 is TGTGCCAGCAGCTTGACTGTGGGAGGGGGCTTAGGTGAAAAACTGTTTTTT. This encodes CASSLTVGGGLGEKLFF.

The chain has TRBV2 and TRBJ1-6; 8 nucleotides agree with TRBD1. Looked up from germline, CDR1 is SNHLY and CDR2 is FYNNEI. CDR3 length: 12 residues. V lost 6 bases, J lost 10 bases, and 2 bases stayed unmatched. The DNA for the CDR3 is TGTGCCAGCAGCGGACAGGGCTCACCCCTCCACTTT. Translating gives CASSGQGSPLHF.

This clonotype was seen at least ten times. The V gene is TRBV29-1, the J gene TRBJ2-7; 7 nucleotides match TRBD2. V gave up 1 base and J gave up 4 bases; unmatched junction bases: 13. The CDR3 is 16 residues long. Germline assignment: CDR1 SQVTM and CDR2 ANQGSEA. As DNA, the CDR3 is TGCAGCGTTGAAGTGGGGCATTTCGGGGGGAGGTACGAGCAGTACTTC. Translating it yields CSVEVGHFGGRYEQYF.

This clonotype has only one observation. Germline is not matched at one junction end, which may reflect a read error. V is TRBV2 and J is TRBJ2-2; D uncertain. Germline CDR1 and CDR2: SNHLY and FYNNEI. This CDR3 is built from 12 residues. The chain's CDR3 is CARGRSAGELFF. The CDR3 coding sequence is TGTGCCAGAGGGCGGAGCGCCGGAGAGCTGTTTTTT.

V usage is TRBV12-3 or TRBV12-4 and J usage is TRBJ1-1, with D perhaps matching TRBD1 (5 bases). The CDR3 covers 13 residues. CDR3 sequence reads: CASEGPTNTEAFF. CDR3 DNA sequence: TGTGCTAGCGAGGGACCGACGAACACTGAAGCTTTCTTT.

This clonotype occurred many times. The rearrangement uses TRBV19 and TRBJ2-5, with D unclear. The germline V gene has CDR1 LNHDA and CDR2 SQIVND (reference sequence). V shed 7 bases and J shed 5 bases, with 23 bases lying between them. The CDR3 extends over 16 amino acids. This CDR3 reads CASTSGGRAPGETQYF. The CDR3 nucleotides read TGTGCCAGTACCTCCGGTGGAAGGGCTCCTGGGGAGACCCAGTACTTC. The whole variable domain, filled in from reference TRBV19 and TRBJ2-5, reads DGGITQSPKYLFRKEGQNVTLSCEQNLNHDAMYWYRQDPGQGLRLIYYSQIVNDFQKGDIAEGYSVSREKKESFPLTVTSAQKNPTAFYLCASTSGGRAPGETQYFGPGTRLLVL.

A single count supports this clonotype. The rearrangement uses TRBV6-1 and TRBJ1-5; 7 nucleotides match TRBD1. The ends lost 7 bases at V and 3 bases at J; junction bases unmatched: 12. The CDR3 is 16 amino acids. Germline lookup yields CDR1 MNHNS and CDR2 SASEGT. The CDR3 sequence: CASTARGEVNNQPQHF. The CDR3, as DNA: TGTGCCAGCACCGCCAGGGGGGAGGTGAACAATCAGCCCCAGCATTTT.